This T cell receptor beta chain was sequenced for a study of blood T cell repertoires in COVID-19. Study details: COVID-19 samples, acute and convalescent, were from the United States, Italy and Spain. Sources were T cells, B-cell-depleted T cells, or PBMCs; the material itself was cDNA or gDNA.

The CDR3 runs to 13 residues. Trimming took off 0 bases at V and 7 bases at J, with 7 bases between the two ends. Germline V gene sequence: CDR1 SGHTA, CDR2 FQGTGA. As handled by the study authors: The assay estimated nucleated cells by amplifying reference gene primers. Assay used: immunoSEQ multiplex PCR; TCRdb lists only in-frame clones, some missing. Clonal size and the V and J genes are those of that table, whereas D and trimming came from the DNA. In the table there are 250,000 or so clones, around 85% of which are singletons. Specimen: peripheral blood. The TCR comes from a man between 60 and 70 years old with acute or convalescent COVID-19. The genes are TRBV7-3 and TRBJ1-5; D remains ambiguous. CDR3 in amino acids: CASSLTIGQPQHF. CDR3 DNA sequence: TGTGCCAGCAGCTTAACGATCGGGCAGCCCCAGCATTTT.